This TCR beta chain comes out of a study of blood T cell repertoires in COVID-19. Study overall: Sites across the United States, Italy and Spain contributed samples from acute and convalescent COVID-19. Nucleic acid was either cDNA or gDNA, and it came from T cells, B-cell-depleted T cells, or PBMCs.

The repertoire was sequenced with immunoSEQ multiplex PCR; TCRdb's copy has only in-frame clones and lacks some. Of about 220,000 clones in the sample, over 80% were seen once. Self-reported history from a screening survey and questionnaire set each donor's cohort. Recovery among Cohort 3 donors was established by two negative PCRs, clearance, or symptom resolution. The CDR3 length is 15 residues. Trimming at V came to 4 bases and at J to 6 bases, leaving 3 bases not matched to a gene. CDR1 and CDR2 (germline): SNHLY, FYNNEI. The genes are TRBV2 and TRBJ2-2; 12 bases fit TRBD1. Sequenced input: PBMCs or T cells enriched from blood (not recorded which). The clonotype was recovered from a woman aged 40 to 50 who had recovered from COVID-19. CDR3: CASSGGTGGPGELFF. CDR3 sequence (DNA): TGTGCCAGCAGTGGGGGGACAGGGGGCCCCGGGGAGCTGTTTTTT.